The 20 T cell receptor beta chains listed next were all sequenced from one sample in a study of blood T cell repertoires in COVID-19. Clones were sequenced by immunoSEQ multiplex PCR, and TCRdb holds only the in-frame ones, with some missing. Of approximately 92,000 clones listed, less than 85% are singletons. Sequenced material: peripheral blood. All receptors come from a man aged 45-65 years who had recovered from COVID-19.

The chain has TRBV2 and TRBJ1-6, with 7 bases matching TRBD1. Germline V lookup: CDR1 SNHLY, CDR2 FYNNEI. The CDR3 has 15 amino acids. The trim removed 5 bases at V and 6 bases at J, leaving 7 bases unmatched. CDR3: CASSTMTGLNSPLHF. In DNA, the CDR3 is TGTGCCAGCAGTACAATGACAGGGCTTAATTCACCCCTCCACTTT.

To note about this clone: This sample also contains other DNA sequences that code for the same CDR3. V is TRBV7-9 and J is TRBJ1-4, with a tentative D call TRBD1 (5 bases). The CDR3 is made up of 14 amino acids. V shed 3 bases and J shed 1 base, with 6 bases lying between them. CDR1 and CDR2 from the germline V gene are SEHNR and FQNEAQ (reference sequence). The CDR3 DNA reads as TGTGCCAGCAGCTTTCAGGGAACTAATGAAAAACTGTTTTTT. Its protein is CASSFQGTNEKLFF.

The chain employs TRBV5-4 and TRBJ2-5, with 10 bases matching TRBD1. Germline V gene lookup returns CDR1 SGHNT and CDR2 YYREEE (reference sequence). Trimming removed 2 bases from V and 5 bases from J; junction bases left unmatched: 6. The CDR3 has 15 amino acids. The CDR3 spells CASSLPGTGVETQYF. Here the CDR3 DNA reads TGTGCCAGCAGCTTACCCGGGACAGGGGTTGAGACCCAGTACTTC.

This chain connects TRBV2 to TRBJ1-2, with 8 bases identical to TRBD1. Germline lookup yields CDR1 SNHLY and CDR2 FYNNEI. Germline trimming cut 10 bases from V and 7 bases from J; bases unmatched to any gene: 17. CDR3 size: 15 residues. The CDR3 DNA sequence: TGTGCCACCGGACAGGGTGGGGTCCCCGGTGGTGGCTACACCTTC. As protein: CATGQGGVPGGGYTF.

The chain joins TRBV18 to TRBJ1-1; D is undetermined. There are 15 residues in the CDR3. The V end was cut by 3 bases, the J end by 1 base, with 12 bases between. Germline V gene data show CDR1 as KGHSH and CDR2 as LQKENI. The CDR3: CASSPGGQQNTEAFF. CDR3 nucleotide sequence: TGTGCCAGCTCACCCGGTGGGCAGCAGAACACTGAAGCTTTCTTT.

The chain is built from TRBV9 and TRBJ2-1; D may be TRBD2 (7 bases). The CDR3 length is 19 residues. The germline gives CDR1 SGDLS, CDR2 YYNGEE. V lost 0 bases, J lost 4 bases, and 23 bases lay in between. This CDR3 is CASSVGGLRGGGPYNEQFF. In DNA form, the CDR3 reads TGTGCCAGCAGCGTAGGCGGTCTGCGGGGCGGGGGCCCGTACAATGAGCAGTTCTTC. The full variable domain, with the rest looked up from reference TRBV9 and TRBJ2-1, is DSGVTQTPKHLITATGQRVTLRCSPRSGDLSVYWYQQSLDQGLQFLIQYYNGEERAKGNILERFSAQQFPDLHSELNLSSLELGDSALYFCASSVGGLRGGGPYNEQFFGPGTRLTVL.

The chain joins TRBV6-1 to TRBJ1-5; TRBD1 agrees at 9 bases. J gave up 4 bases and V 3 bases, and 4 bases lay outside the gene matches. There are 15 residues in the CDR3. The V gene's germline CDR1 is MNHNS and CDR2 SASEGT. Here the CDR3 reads CASSETGGGNQPQHF. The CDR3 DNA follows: TGTGCCAGCAGTGAGACAGGGGGGGGGAATCAGCCCCAGCATTTT.

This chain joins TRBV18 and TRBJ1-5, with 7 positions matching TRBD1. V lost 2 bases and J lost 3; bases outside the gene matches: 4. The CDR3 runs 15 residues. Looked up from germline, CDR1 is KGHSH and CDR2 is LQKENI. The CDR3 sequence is CASSPGTAFNQPQHF. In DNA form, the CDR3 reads TGTGCCAGCTCACCAGGGACAGCGTTCAATCAGCCCCAGCATTTT.

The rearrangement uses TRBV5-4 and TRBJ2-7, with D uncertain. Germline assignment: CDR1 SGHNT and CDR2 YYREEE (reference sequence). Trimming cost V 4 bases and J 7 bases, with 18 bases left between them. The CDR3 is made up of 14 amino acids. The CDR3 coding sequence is TGTGCCAGCAGCCCTTCCCCCGGTCCTTATGAGCAGTACTTC. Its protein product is CASSPSPGPYEQYF. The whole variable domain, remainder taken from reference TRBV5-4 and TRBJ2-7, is ETGVTQSPTHLIKTRGQQVTLRCSSQSGHNTVSWYQQALGQGPQFIFQYYREEENGRGNFPPRFSGLQFPNYSSELNVNALELDDSALYLCASSPSPGPYEQYFGPGTRLTVT.

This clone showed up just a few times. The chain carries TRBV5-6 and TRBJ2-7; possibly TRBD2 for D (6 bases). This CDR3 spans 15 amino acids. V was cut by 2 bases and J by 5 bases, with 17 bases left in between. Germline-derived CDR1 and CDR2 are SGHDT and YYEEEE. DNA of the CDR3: TGTGCCAGCAGCTTACAGGCTTGGGGGGAAAACGAGCAGTACTTC. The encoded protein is CASSLQAWGENEQYF.

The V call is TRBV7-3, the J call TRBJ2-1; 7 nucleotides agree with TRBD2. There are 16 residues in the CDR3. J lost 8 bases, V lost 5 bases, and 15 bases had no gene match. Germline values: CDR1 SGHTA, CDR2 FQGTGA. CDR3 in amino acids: CASSPDSGSRGDEQFF. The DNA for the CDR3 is TGTGCCAGCAGCCCCGATAGCGGGTCGAGAGGGGATGAGCAGTTCTTC.

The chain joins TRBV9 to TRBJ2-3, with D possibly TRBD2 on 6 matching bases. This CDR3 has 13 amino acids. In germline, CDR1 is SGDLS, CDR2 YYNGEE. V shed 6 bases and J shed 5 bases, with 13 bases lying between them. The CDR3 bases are TGTGCCAGCACCGTGGGGCGGGAAGATACGCAGTATTTT. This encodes CASTVGREDTQYF. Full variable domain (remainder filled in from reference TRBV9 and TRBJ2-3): DSGVTQTPKHLITATGQRVTLRCSPRSGDLSVYWYQQSLDQGLQFLIQYYNGEERAKGNILERFSAQQFPDLHSELNLSSLELGDSALYFCASTVGREDTQYFGPGTRLTVL.

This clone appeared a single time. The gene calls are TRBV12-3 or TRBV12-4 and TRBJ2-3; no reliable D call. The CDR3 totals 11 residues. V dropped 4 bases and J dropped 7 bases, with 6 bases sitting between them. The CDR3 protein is CASSSLYTQYF. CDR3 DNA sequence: TGTGCCAGCAGTTCTCTCTATACGCAGTATTTT.

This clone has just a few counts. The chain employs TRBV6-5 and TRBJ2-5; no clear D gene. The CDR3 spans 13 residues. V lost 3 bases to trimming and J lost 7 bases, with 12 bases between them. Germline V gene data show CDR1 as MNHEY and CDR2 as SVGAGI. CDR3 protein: CASSYGPPGTQYF. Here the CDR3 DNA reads TGTGCCAGCAGTTATGGTCCGCCAGGGACCCAGTACTTC.

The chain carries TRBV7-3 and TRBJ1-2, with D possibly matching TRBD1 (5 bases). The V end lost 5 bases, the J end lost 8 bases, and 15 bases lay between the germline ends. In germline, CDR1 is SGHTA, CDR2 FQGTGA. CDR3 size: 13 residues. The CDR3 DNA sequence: TGTGCCAGCAGCGGCGACGGGTCAGGGGGCTACACCTTC. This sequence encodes CASSGDGSGGYTF.

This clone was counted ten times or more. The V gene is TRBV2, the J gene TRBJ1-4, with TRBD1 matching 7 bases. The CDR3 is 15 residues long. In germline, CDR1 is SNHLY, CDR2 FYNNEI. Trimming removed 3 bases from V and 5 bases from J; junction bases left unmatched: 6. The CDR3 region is CASSDLDRKNEKLFF. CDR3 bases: TGTGCCAGCAGTGACCTGGACAGGAAAAATGAAAAACTGTTTTTT. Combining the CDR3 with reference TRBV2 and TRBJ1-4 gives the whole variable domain EPEVTQTPSHQVTQMGQEVILRCVPISNHLYFYWYRQILGQKVEFLVSFYNNEISEKSEIFDDQFSVERPDGSNFTLKIRSTKLEDSAMYFCASSDLDRKNEKLFFGSGTQLSVL.

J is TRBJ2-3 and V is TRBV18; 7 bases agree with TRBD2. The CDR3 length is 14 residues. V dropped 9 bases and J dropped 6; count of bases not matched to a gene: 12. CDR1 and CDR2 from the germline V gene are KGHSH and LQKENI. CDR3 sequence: CASRTSSIIDTQYF. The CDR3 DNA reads TGTGCCAGTCGGACTAGTTCTATCATCGATACGCAGTATTTT.

DNA of the CDR3: TGTGCCAGCAGCTTATTTCCCCTTTCTACTGAAGCTTTCTTT. Translating gives CASSLFPLSTEAFF. The V call is TRBV7-9, the J call TRBJ1-1; D not certain. This CDR3 has 14 amino acids. CDR1 SEHNR and CDR2 FQNEAQ come from the germline V gene (reference sequence). V lost 2 bases and J 5 bases, leaving 12 bases between the germline ends.

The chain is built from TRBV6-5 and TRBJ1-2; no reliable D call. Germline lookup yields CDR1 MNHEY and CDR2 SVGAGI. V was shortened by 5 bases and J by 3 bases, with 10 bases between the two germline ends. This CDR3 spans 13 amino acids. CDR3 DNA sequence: TGTGCCAGCAGTCCCCCGGGGTACTATGGCTACACCTTC. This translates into CASSPPGYYGYTF.

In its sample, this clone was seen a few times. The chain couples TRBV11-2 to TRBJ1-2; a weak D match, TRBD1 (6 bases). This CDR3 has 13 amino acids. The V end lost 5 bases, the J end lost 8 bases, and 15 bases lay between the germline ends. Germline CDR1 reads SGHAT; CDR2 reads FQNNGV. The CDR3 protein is CASSQRGRSGYTF. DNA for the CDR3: TGTGCCAGCAGCCAGCGGGGGCGCAGCGGCTACACCTTC.